A single sample is the source of the 8 T cell receptor beta chains below, sequenced in a study of T cells in Graves' hyperthyroidism and ophthalmopathy. It was RNA transcripts that yielded the amplified TCR beta CDR3 regions. A first-round RT-PCR of the TCR CDR3 used the HTBI primer set. TCRdb independently ran MiXCR on the multiplex PCR reads; one entry per CDR3 protein. The sample carries about 720,000 distinct CDR3 sequences, about a sixth recorded once. The sequenced sample consisted of blood. The origin of the receptors is a man younger than 35 with Graves' hyperthyroidism.

A remark on this clonotype: Since a much larger clone is just one base distant, this may be a read error. The rearrangement joins TRBV12-3 or TRBV12-4 to TRBJ2-1, with TRBD1 identical over 7 bases. The CDR3 runs to 17 residues. The CDR3 protein is CAGSSGTLRDSAYEQFF. In nucleotides, the CDR3 is TGTGCCGGCAGTTCGGGGACCCTCCGGGACAGCGCCTATGAGCAGTTCTTC.

This clonotype was recorded at least ten times. The V gene is TRBV27, the J gene TRBJ2-4; 15 positions agree with TRBD2. The germline V gene has CDR1 MNHEY and CDR2 SMNVEV (reference sequence). The CDR3 has 17 amino acids. J lost 7 bases, V lost 2 bases, and 6 bases had no gene match. The CDR3 DNA follows: TGTGCCAGCAGTTTAAGGGGGACTAGCGGGAGGTCGAACATTCAGTACTTC. It is translated as CASSLRGTSGRSNIQYF.

The chain carries TRBV20-1 and TRBJ2-7, with D possibly being TRBD2 (6 bases). V was pared by 3 bases and J by 1 base, with 7 bases between. CDR1 is DFQATT, CDR2 SNEGSKA, per germline (reference sequence). This CDR3 is 12 amino acids long. The CDR3 reads CSARGLSYEQYF. The DNA of the CDR3 is TGCAGTGCTAGGGGACTTTCCTACGAGCAGTACTTC.

This clonotype was recorded at least ten times. This chain connects TRBV12-3 or TRBV12-4 to TRBJ2-3, with D hard to call. Trimming removed 5 bases at V and 2 bases at J, with 11 bases between. The CDR3 runs to 14 residues. The CDR3 DNA reads as TGTGCCAGCAGTATGAGACAACCCACAGATACGCAGTATTTT. Protein: CASSMRQPTDTQYF.

The genes are TRBV4-1 and TRBJ1-3, with unresolved D. V dropped 0 bases and J dropped 9 bases, with 15 bases sitting between them. CDR3 size: 15 residues. Looked up from germline, CDR1 is MGHRA and CDR2 is YSYEKL. CDR3 nucleotide sequence: TGCGCCAGCAGCCAAGATGATTATGTTAGGAGCACCATATATTTT. Protein product: CASSQDDYVRSTIYF.

This clonotype was observed at least ten times. V gene TRBV2 combines with J gene TRBJ2-7, with 16 bases matching TRBD2. V was pared by 8 bases and J by 6 bases, with 7 bases of the junction left unmatched. Germline loops: CDR1 SNHLY, CDR2 FYNNEI. CDR3 length: 15 residues. The CDR3 region has the DNA TGTGCCAGCTCGGGACTAGCGGGAGGGCCCTCCGAGCAGTACTTC. Amino acid sequence: CASSGLAGGPSEQYF.

This clonotype came up many times. V and J are TRBV18 and TRBJ1-4; no reliable D call. Deletions cut 2 bases from V and 2 bases from J, with 0 bases between. Per germline, CDR1 KGHSH and CDR2 LQKENI. The CDR3 is 12 amino acids. CDR3 region: CASSPTNEKLFF. CDR3 sequence (DNA): TGTGCCAGCTCACCAACTAATGAAAAACTGTTTTTT.

This clonotype showed up many times. The genes are TRBV12-3 or TRBV12-4 and TRBJ2-1; D gene unclear. This CDR3 region has 15 residues. Deletions cut 7 bases from V and 4 bases from J, with 17 bases between. CDR3 sequence reads: CASTSSTDFYNEQFF. CDR3 in DNA: TGTGCCAGCACCTCTTCCACCGATTTTTACAATGAGCAGTTCTTC.